This T cell receptor beta chain was profiled in a study of metastatic and nonmetastatic thyroid tumors. The overall study: Repertoire comparisons spanned blood and tumor or nodule tissue from malignant and benign thyroid patients.

Patients had received no treatment of any kind before thyroid surgery. Per the study methods: Differences in CDR3 between clinicopathological groups were drawn on to build a classifier intended to discriminate distant-metastatic papillary thyroid cancer patients. TCRdb reprocessed the PCR reads via MiXCR. These V and J calls derive from TCRdb rather than the authors' analysis. The sample carries around 4,900 clones, almost 35% recorded once. The trim removed 0 bases at V and 0 bases at J, leaving 5 bases unmatched. There are 16 residues in the CDR3. Germline loops: CDR1 DFQATT, CDR2 SNEGSKA (reference sequence). This clone has just one count.

Sequences were obtained from adjacent normal tissue. J is TRBJ2-1 and V is TRBV20-1; 7 bases map to TRBD2. This receptor was obtained from a male donor with papillary thyroid cancer or a benign thyroid nodule (not recorded which). Some clones in this sample may be carry-over from other donors' samples. CDR3 in DNA: TGCAGTGCTAGAGATCATCTAGCGGCCTCCTACAATGAGCAGTTCTTC. It encodes CSARDHLAASYNEQFF.